Following are 3 T cell receptor beta chains from one sample sequenced in a study of shared clonotypes between healthy human individuals. Here immunoSEQ multiplex PCR was the method, and the copy in TCRdb shows in-frame clones only, minus some. The sample lists 1.4 million to 1.5 million clones; roughly 96% were seen once. Sample: naive CD4+ T cells sorted from blood. Specified subset: CD45RA+ positively selected. The receptors were gathered from a man aged 25 to 40 in good health.

The chain joins TRBV27 to TRBJ2-7, with D tentatively TRBD2 (5 bases). Per the germline V gene, CDR1 is MNHEY and CDR2 is SMNVEV (reference sequence). This CDR3 spans 12 amino acids. V was cut by 5 bases and J by 5 bases, with 10 bases left in between. This CDR3 is CASSQIGDEQYF. The DNA of the CDR3 is TGTGCCAGCAGTCAGATCGGGGACGAGCAGTACTTC.

This chain links TRBV7-2 with TRBJ2-7; 9 nucleotides align to TRBD1. Germline values: CDR1 SGHTA, CDR2 FQGNSA. This CDR3 spans 17 amino acids. Germline trimming cut 2 bases from V and 1 base from J; bases unmatched to any gene: 9. The CDR3 sequence is CASSLTKDRGISYEQYF. As DNA, the CDR3 is TGTGCCAGCAGCTTAACTAAAGACAGGGGGATTTCCTACGAGCAGTACTTC.

V gene TRBV28 combines with J gene TRBJ1-2, with a possible D match to TRBD1 (6 bases). From germline, CDR1 is MDHEN and CDR2 SYDVKM. This CDR3 spans 13 amino acids. V was cut by 7 bases and J by 2 bases, with 11 bases left in between. The CDR3 loop is CASTPGDNYGYTF. CDR3 sequence (DNA): TGTGCCAGCACACCAGGGGACAACTATGGCTACACCTTC.